The entry below describes one T cell receptor beta chain. The antigen it recognizes is unknown. No base quality values were provided; no much bigger clone lies one nucleotide off. The data belong to a study of shared clonotypes between healthy human individuals (dated by TCRdb to the early 2020s). Broadly, across the study: The cohort comprised two women and a few men aged 18 to 49 years. For each donor, CD4 naive and CD4 memory were each given three plates, CD8 naive was given two plates, and CD8 memory was given one plate. To estimate repertoire size and how much clonotype sharing occurs between individuals, the study deeply sequenced the blood TCR repertoires of five healthy adults. Different laboratories and diverse techniques were used to prepare libraries and sequence TCR repertoires, to increase sequencing depth and limit assay-specific biases. Each donor's leukapheresis produced roughly between about 0.85 and 10 billion PBMCs. Broader findings and caveats from the paper: Sharing across a few donors was observed for about 5% of naive CD4, 3.5% of naive CD8, about 2.5% of memory CD4, and about 0.39% of memory CD8 clonotypes. Compared with non-shared clonotypes, clonotypes shared by all four sorted-subset donors had higher generation probabilities. Pairwise subsampling indicated that sequencing depth was expected to affect the degree of clonotype sharing among donors. The small number of donors limited the genetic and exposure-history diversity represented. Sampling was limited to blood, and TCR repertoires in tissue likely differ from TCR repertoires in blood. Larger estimated clonotype richness was generally found for naive subsets than for memory subsets. Even with the large sequencing depth, rarefaction of the sorted-subset datasets indicated that sequencing was incomplete.

V sheds 2 bases and J sheds 2 bases, leaving 9 bases between their ends. For CDR1 and CDR2, the germline V gene (reference sequence) lists MNHEY and SMNVEV. Its CDR3 holds 14 amino acids, cysteine through phenylalanine. Only the CDR3 part of the read is kept: 42 bases, read in frame from the first base. Using the deep immunoSEQ assay, TCR CDR3 regions were amplified from genomic DNA by multiplex PCR. Extracted genomic DNA from each cell subset was spread evenly across all wells of several immunoSEQ 96-well plates, with each plate serving as a replicate. For sorted subsets, 200 ng of genomic DNA, equivalent to around 29,000 T cell genomes, went into each replicate PCR. Purified libraries were quantified with a Qubit 3.0 fluorometer, sized on a Bioanalyzer 2100, and re-quantified with the KAPA Library Quantification kit. Every immunoSEQ 96-well plate was sequenced on a dedicated single-read 150-cycle Illumina NextSeq 550 flow cell. The authors processed their data as follows. The immunoSEQ output contained only junctional sequences without quality scores, so filtering could not match that applied to full-length reads. To assign V/J genes and CDR3, sequences were annotated using PyIR, a Python wrapper for IgBLAST v1.9, with IMGT germline references. Reads were filtered out if the reads had weak V/J assignments (E-value above 1e-6), no CDR3, stop codons, out-of-frame junctions, or ambiguous translated residues. V3J clonotypes were defined by identical inferred V gene, J gene, and CDR3 amino acid sequence. Percentage overlap between repertoires was calculated by dividing the number of shared unique clonotypes by the size of the smaller repertoire. Richness of each repertoire was evaluated using RTK rarefaction, the Chao1 estimator, and Recon v2.1 estimates of unobserved clonotypes. Generation probabilities for all TCRbeta clonotypes obtained by the gDNA method from several donors were computed using OLGA. TCRdb holds this immuneACCESS table with in-frame rearrangements only. Some clones are missing; in checked studies, unresolved V genes explain under half, and the rest has no known cause. The V and J calls and clone size come from that table; D and trimming were worked out from the DNA. This sample comprises a few hundred thousand clones, roughly 97% of them detected only once. Jointly, the top ten make up 0.045% to 0.06% of the sample.

Donors were healthy HIV-negative adults with no recently reported acute infections or vaccinations. All donors were Caucasian adults living in Nashville, Tennessee, USA. CD4+ T cells were enriched through magnetic negative selection, after which naive cells were positively selected on CD45RA and the remaining negative fraction served as the memory subset. Blood was collected by leukapheresis, and PBMCs were isolated by Ficoll-Histopaque density gradient centrifugation and then cryopreserved in liquid nitrogen vapor phase. Analytical flow cytometry was used to check the purity and quantity of every magnetically sorted T cell population. Genomic DNA was isolated from each sorted fraction and quantified by UV absorbance on a Nanodrop 2000c.

The sequencing input was naive CD4+ T cells sorted from blood. The sample's cell subset or site, from its label and the paper: CD45RA+ positively selected. Recombination joined TRBV27 with TRBJ1-2; tentative D gene TRBD1, with 5 bases matching. This receptor was identified in a woman in her twenties or thirties in good health. This receptor carries the CDR3 CASSLVGRNYGYTF. At the DNA level, the sequence is TGTGCCAGCAGTTTAGTGGGACGCAACTATGGCTACACCTTC.